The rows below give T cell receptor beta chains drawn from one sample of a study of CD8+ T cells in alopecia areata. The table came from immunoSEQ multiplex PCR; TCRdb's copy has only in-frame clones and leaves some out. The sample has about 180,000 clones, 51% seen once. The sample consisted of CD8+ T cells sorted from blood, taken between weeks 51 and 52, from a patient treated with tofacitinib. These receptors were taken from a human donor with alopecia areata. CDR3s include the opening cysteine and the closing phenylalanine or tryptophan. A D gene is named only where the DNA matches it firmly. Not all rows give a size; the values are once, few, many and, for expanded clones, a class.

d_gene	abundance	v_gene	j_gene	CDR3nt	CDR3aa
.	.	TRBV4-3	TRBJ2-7	TGCGCCAGCAGCCAAGAACGGGACTACGAGCAGTACTTC	CASSQERDYEQYF
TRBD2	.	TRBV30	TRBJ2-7	TGTGCCTGGAGTGTTCGCGGGGGAGGGGACGAGCAGTACTTC	CAWSVRGGGDEQYF
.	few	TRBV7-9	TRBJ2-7	TGTGCCAGCAGCTTTACTTGGTCCTACGAGCAGTACTTC	CASSFTWSYEQYF
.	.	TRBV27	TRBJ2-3	TGTGCCACCTCCATAGGGGACTTCACAGATACGCAGTATTTT	CATSIGDFTDTQYF
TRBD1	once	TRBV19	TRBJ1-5	TGTGCCAGTAGTAGAACGGACAGGCCCACCCAGCCCCAGCATTTT	CASSRTDRPTQPQHF
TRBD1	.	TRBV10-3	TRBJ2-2	TGTGCCATCAGTGAGTTCCGCAAGGACAGGGGTTTCACCGGGGAGCTGTTTTTT	CAISEFRKDRGFTGELFF
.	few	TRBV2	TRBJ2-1	TGTGCCAGCACCCCGGGACCCGAGCAGTTCTTC	CASTPGPEQFF
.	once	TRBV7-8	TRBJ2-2	TGTGCCAGCAGCCCCTTGGCGCGGGTTAACACCGGGGAGCTGTTTTTT	CASSPLARVNTGELFF
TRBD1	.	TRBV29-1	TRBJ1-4	TGCAGCGTTGAAGGGACAGGTGCAACTAATGAAAAACTGTTTTTT	CSVEGTGATNEKLFF
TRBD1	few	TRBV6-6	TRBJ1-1	TGTGCCAGCAGAACAGGGGAGGCGTACACTGAAGCTTTCTTT	CASRTGEAYTEAFF
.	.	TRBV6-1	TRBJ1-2	TGTGCCAGCAGTGAAGGGAAAGGGTGGTATGGCTACACCTTC	CASSEGKGWYGYTF
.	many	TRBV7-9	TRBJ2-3	TGTGCCAGCAGCTCGGAAGGACACGGTGGGGATACGCAGTATTTT	CASSSEGHGGDTQYF
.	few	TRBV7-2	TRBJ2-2	TGTGCCAGCAGCCTACTGGACCCCACCGGGGAGCTGTTTTTT	CASSLLDPTGELFF
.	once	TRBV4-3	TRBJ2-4	TGCGCCAGCAGCCCATCCGGCGGAGGTTCCTTAGCCAAAAACATTCAGTACTTC	CASSPSGGGSLAKNIQYF
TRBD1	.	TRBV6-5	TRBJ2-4	TGTGCCAGCCGGGTCACTTGGGACAGGGTCATTCAGTACTTC	CASRVTWDRVIQYF
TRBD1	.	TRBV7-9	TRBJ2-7	TGTGCCAGCAGCTTAGTGCAGGGGGAACCCTACGAGCAGTACTTC	CASSLVQGEPYEQYF
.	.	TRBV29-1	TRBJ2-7	TGCAGCGTCGCTAGCGTCTCCTACGAGCAGTACTTC	CSVASVSYEQYF
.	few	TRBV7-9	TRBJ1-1	TGTGCCAGCAGCCTCGGGGAGAACACTGAAGCTTTCTTT	CASSLGENTEAFF
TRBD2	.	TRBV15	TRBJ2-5	TGTGCCACCAGCAAAGTAGGACTAGCGGGGCCCCAGAAACGGGAGACCCAGTACTTC	CATSKVGLAGPQKRETQYF
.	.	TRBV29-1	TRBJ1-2	TGCAGCGTTGTGGGACTCCCTTATGGCTACACCTTC	CSVVGLPYGYTF
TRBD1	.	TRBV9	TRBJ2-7	TGTGCCAGCAGCGATCGACAGGGGAACTCTCACGAGCAGTACTTC	CASSDRQGNSHEQYF
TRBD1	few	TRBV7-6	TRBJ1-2	TGTGCCAGCAGCCAACAGGGGCTCGATGGCTACACCTTC	CASSQQGLDGYTF
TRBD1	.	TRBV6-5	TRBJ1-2	TGTGCCAGCAGTTACCTGGACAGGCCTAACTATGGCTACACCTTC	CASSYLDRPNYGYTF
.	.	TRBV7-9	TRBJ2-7	TGTGCCAGCAGCTTCGGACACTCAACCTACGAGCAGTACTTC	CASSFGHSTYEQYF
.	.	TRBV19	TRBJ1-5	TGTGCCAGTAGTGAGGGATCCTGGGGGGGCGGCCAGCCCCAGCATTTT	CASSEGSWGGGQPQHF
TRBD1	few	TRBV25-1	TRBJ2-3	TGTGCCAGTGGCCTGGGACAGAGATTCACAGATACGCAGTATTTT	CASGLGQRFTDTQYF
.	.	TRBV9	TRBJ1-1	TGTGCCAGCAGCGTAGAACAGAACACTGAAGCTTTCTTT	CASSVEQNTEAFF
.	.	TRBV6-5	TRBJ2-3	TGTGCCAGCAGTTACTCCCCGGGGATGGCAGATACGCAGTATTTT	CASSYSPGMADTQYF
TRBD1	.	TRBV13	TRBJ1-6	TGTGCCAGCAGTTCCTGGGGGGACAGGGGTCATGTGGATAATTCACCCCTCCACTTT	CASSSWGDRGHVDNSPLHF
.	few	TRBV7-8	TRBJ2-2	TGTGCCAGCAGCAACAGGGTGGCCGGGGAGCTGTTTTTT	CASSNRVAGELFF
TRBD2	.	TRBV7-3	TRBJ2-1	TGTGCCAGCAGCGATAGCGGGGGGGCCCCTGAGCAGTTCTTC	CASSDSGGAPEQFF
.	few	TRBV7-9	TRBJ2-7	TGTGCCAGCAGCTTGAAAGAGGACCGGTACGAGCAGTACTTC	CASSLKEDRYEQYF
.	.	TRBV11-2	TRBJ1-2	TGTGCCAGCAGCTCCCCCGGGACCGTTTTTACCTTC	CASSSPGTVFTF
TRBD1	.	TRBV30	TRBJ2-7	TGTGCCTGGAGTGTACGGGGACAGCACGAGCAGTACTTC	CAWSVRGQHEQYF
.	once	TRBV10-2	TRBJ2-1	TGCGCCAGCAGTCGGTACCTCGGGGACAATGAGCAGTTCTTC	CASSRYLGDNEQFF
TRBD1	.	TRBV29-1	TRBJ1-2	TGCAGCGTTGAAGGGACAGGGGATGGCTACACCTTC	CSVEGTGDGYTF
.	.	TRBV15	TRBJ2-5	TGTGCCACCAGCAGGGGGCCCGGACAGAACCAAGAGACCCAGTACTTC	CATSRGPGQNQETQYF
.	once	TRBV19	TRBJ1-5	TGTGCCAGTAGTACCGTCCGAGGACACCGGCATTTT	CASSTVRGHRHF
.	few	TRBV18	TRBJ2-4	TGTGCCAGCTCACCAGAGATACTAGCCAAAAACATTCAGTACTTC	CASSPEILAKNIQYF
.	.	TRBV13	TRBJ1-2	TGTGCCAGCAGCTTAGGAGGACATGGCTACACCTTC	CASSLGGHGYTF